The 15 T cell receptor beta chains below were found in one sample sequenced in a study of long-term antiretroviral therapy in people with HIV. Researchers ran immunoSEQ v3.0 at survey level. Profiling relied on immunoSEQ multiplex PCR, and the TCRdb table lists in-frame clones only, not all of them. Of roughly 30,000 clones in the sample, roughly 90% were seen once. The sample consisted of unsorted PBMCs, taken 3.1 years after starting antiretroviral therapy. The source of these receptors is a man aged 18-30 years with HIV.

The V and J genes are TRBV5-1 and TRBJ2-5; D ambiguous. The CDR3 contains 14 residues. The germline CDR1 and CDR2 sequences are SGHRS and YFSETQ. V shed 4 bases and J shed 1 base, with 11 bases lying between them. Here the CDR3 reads CASSAVGGQETQYF. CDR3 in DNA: TGCGCCAGCAGCGCCGTTGGCGGCCAAGAGACCCAGTACTTC.

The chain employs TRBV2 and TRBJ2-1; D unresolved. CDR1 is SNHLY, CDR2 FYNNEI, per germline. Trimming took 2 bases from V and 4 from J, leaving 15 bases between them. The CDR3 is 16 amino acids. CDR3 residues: CASSEPPAGDYNEQFF. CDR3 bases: TGTGCCAGCAGTGAACCTCCGGCTGGGGATTACAATGAGCAGTTCTTC. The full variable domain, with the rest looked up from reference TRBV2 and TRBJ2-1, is EPEVTQTPSHQVTQMGQEVILRCVPISNHLYFYWYRQILGQKVEFLVSFYNNEISEKSEIFDDQFSVERPDGSNFTLKIRSTKLEDSAMYFCASSEPPAGDYNEQFFGPGTRLTVL.

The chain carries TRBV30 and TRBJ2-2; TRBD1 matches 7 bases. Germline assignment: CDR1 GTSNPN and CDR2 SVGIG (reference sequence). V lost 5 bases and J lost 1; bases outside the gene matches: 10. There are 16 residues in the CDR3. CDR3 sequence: CAWASTGSRNTGELFF. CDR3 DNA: TGTGCCTGGGCATCGACAGGGTCGAGGAACACCGGGGAGCTGTTTTTT.

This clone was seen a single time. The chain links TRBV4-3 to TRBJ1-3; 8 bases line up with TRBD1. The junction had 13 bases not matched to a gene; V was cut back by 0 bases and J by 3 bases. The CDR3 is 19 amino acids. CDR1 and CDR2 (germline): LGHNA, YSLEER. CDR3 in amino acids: CASSQDQDGTGLGGNTIYF. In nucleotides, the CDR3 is TGCGCCAGCAGCCAAGATCAGGACGGGACAGGACTTGGTGGAAACACCATATATTTT.

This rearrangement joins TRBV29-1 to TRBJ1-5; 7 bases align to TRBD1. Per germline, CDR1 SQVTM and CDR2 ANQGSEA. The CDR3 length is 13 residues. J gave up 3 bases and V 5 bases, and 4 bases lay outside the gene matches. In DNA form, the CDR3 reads TGCAGCGTTCGACAGGGCCCCAATCAGCCCCAGCATTTT. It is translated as CSVRQGPNQPQHF.

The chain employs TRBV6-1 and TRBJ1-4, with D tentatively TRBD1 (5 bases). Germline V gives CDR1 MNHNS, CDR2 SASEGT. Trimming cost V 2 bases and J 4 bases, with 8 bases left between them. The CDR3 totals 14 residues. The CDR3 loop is CASSERGINEKLFF. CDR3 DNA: TGTGCCAGCAGTGAAAGGGGCATTAATGAAAAACTGTTTTTT.

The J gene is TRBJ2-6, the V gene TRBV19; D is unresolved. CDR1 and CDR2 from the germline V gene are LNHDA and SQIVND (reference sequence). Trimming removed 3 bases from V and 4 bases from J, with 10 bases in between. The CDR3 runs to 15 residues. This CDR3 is CASSMKAPGANVLTF. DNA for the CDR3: TGTGCCAGTAGTATGAAGGCGCCAGGGGCCAACGTCCTGACTTTC.

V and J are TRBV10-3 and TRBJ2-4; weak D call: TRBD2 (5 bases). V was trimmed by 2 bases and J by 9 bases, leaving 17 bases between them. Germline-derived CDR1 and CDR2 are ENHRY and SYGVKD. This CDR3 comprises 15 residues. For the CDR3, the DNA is TGTGCCATCAGTGAGGGGGAGCGGAAAGGCGGCATTCAGTACTTC. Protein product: CAISEGERKGGIQYF.

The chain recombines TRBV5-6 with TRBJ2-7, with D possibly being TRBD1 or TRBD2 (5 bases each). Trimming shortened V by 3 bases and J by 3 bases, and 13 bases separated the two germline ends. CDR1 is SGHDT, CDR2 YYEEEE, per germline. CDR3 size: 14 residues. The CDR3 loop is CASSSATDYYEQYF. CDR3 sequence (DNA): TGTGCCAGCAGCTCGGCGACAGACTACTACGAGCAGTACTTC.

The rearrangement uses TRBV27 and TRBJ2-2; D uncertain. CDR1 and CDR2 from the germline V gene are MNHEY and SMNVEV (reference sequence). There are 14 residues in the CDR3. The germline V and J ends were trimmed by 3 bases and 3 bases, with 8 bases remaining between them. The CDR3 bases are TGTGCCAGCAGTTTTACAGAAGACACCGGGGAGCTGTTTTTT. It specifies CASSFTEDTGELFF.

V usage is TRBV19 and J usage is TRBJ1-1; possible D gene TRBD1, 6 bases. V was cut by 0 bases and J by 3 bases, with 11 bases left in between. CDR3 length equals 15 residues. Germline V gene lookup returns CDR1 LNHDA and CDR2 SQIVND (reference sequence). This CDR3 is CASSIEDSSYTEAFF. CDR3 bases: TGTGCCAGTAGTATAGAGGACAGCTCCTACACTGAAGCTTTCTTT.

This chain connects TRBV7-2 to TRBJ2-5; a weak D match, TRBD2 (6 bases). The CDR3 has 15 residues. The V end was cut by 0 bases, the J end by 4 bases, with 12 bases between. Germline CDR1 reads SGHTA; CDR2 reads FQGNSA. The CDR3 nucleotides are TGTGCCAGCAGCTTAGCTCACGGCGGGATAGAGACCCAGTACTTC. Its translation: CASSLAHGGIETQYF.

CDR3 in amino acids: CSVEVGNTEAFF. DNA of the CDR3: TGCAGCGTTGAGGTCGGGAACACTGAAGCTTTCTTT. The chain carries TRBV29-1 and TRBJ1-1; D is uncertain. CDR1 is SQVTM and CDR2 is ANQGSEA in the germline V gene. The CDR3 covers 12 residues. V was shortened by 3 bases and J by 1 base, with 6 bases between the two germline ends.

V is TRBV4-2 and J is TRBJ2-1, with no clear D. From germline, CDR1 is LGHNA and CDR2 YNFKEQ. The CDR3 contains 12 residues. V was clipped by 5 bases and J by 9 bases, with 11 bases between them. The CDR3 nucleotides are TGTGCCAGCAGCTTCAGTGGCGGTGAGCAGTTCTTC. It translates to CASSFSGGEQFF.

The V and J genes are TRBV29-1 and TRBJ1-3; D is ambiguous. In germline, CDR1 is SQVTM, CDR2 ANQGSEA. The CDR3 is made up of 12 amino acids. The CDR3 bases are TGCACTGGGGTGACCTCTGGAAACACCATATATTTT. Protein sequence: CTGVTSGNTIYF. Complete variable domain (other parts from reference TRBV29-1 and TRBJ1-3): SAVISQKPSRDICQRGTSLTIQCQVDSQVTMMFWYRQQPGQSLTLIATANQGSEATYESGFVIDKFPISRPNLTFSTLTVSNMSPEDSSIYLCTGVTSGNTIYFGEGSWLTVV.